This paragraph covers one T cell receptor (beta chain) sequence. No antigen is known for it. The sample belongs to a study of OX40 agonist ivuxolimab in advanced cancers. Study-level background: Three patients got partial responses; one had hepatocellular carcinoma and two had cutaneous melanoma. General observations from the study: CD4+ and CD8+ T cells in blood underwent clonal expansion by week 6 at 0.1 to 3.0 mg/kg. The average count of expanded clones was higher among CD8+ T cells than among CD4+.

TCRdb keeps only in-frame clones here, not all; method: immunoSEQ multiplex PCR. The table includes about 90,000 clones, about 85% detected once. The CDR3 totals 17 residues. Germline trimming cut 3 bases from V and 3 bases from J; bases unmatched to any gene: 8. CDR1 is SGHRS, CDR2 YFSETQ, per germline. This chain uses TRBV5-1 with TRBJ2-2; the match to TRBD2 covers 10 bases. The sequence derives from an adult with an advanced solid tumor such as melanoma, head and neck, liver or kidney cancer. Sequenced here: CD4+ or CD8+ T cells sorted from blood, sampled in a trial of the OX40 agonist ivuxolimab. The CDR3 here is CASSYPGAGGHTGELFF. CDR3 DNA: TGCGCCAGCAGCTACCCTGGAGCGGGGGGGCACACCGGGGAGCTGTTTTTT.